This entry lists 7 T cell receptor beta chains sequenced from one sample in a study of blood T cell repertoires in COVID-19. Clones were read by immunoSEQ multiplex PCR, and TCRdb kept only the in-frame ones, dropping some. This sample has about 45,000 clones, with about 85% found just once. The sample taken for sequencing was peripheral blood. The receptors here all came from a woman older than 75 with acute or convalescent COVID-19.

The chain has TRBV5-5 and TRBJ2-7, with D possibly being TRBD2 (6 bases). V shed 4 bases and J shed 0 bases, with 14 bases lying between them. The length of the CDR3 is 15 residues. CDR1 is SGHKS, CDR2 YYEKEE, per germline (reference sequence). CDR3 residues: CASSAREMSSYEQYF. The CDR3 DNA follows: TGTGCCAGCAGCGCCCGGGAGATGAGCTCCTACGAGCAGTACTTC.

This clone was found once. The DNA of the CDR3 is TGTGCCACCAGCAGGGGGACTAGCGGGAGGTCGTCTAGCACAGATACGCAGTATTTT. Amino acids: CATSRGTSGRSSSTDTQYF. The genes are TRBV15 and TRBJ2-3; 15 bases fit TRBD2. In germline, CDR1 is LNHNV, CDR2 YYDKDF (reference sequence). The V segment lost 3 bases and the J segment 0 bases; nucleotides outside the gene matches: 7. The CDR3 contains 19 residues. The full variable domain, in which reference TRBV15 and TRBJ2-3 provide the parts outside the CDR3, is DAMVIQNPRYQVTQFGKPVTLSCSQTLNHNVMYWYQQKSSQAPKLLFHYYDKDFNNEADTPDNFQSRRPNTSFCFLDIRSPGLGDTAMYLCATSRGTSGRSSSTDTQYFGPGTRLTVL.

The rearrangement uses TRBV5-1 and TRBJ1-5; possibly TRBD1 for D (5 bases). CDR3 length equals 15 residues. The V gene's germline CDR1 is SGHRS and CDR2 YFSETQ. Deletions cut 0 bases from V and 0 bases from J, with 7 bases between. For the CDR3, the DNA is TGCGCCAGCAGCTTGGCCGGGGGTAGCAATCAGCCCCAGCATTTT. Its translation is CASSLAGGSNQPQHF.

The CDR3 protein is CASSTPGTGDGNTIYF. As DNA, the CDR3 is TGTGCCAGCAGCACACCGGGGACAGGCGATGGAAACACCATATATTTT. The rearrangement uses TRBV28 and TRBJ1-3; 8 bases are shared with TRBD1. The CDR3 runs 16 residues. V lost 6 bases, J lost 3 bases, and 10 bases stayed unmatched. The germline gives CDR1 MDHEN, CDR2 SYDVKM.

The genes are TRBV25-1 and TRBJ2-7; TRBD1 matches at 7 bases. Germline trimming cut 6 bases from V and 3 bases from J; bases unmatched to any gene: 8. Looked up from germline, CDR1 is MGHDK and CDR2 is SYGVNS. The CDR3 contains 14 residues. Here the CDR3 reads CASSAPGQIYEQYF. In nucleotides, the CDR3 is TGTGCCAGCAGCGCTCCGGGACAGATCTACGAGCAGTACTTC.

Only one count was recorded for this clone. The V and J genes are TRBV18 and TRBJ2-6; tentatively, D is TRBD2 (5 bases). The CDR3 is 17 amino acids. Per the germline V gene, CDR1 is KGHSH and CDR2 is LQKENI. Trimming shortened V by 2 bases and J by 3 bases, and 14 bases separated the two germline ends. The CDR3 spells CASSPMDLGLGANVLTF. DNA for the CDR3: TGTGCCAGCTCACCAATGGACCTCGGACTTGGGGCCAACGTCCTGACTTTC. The variable domain in full, completed from reference TRBV18 and TRBJ2-6, reads NAGVMQNPRHLVRRRGQEARLRCSPMKGHSHVYWYRQLPEEGLKFMVYLQKENIIDESGMPKERFSAEFPKEGPSILRIQQVVRGDSAAYFCASSPMDLGLGANVLTFGAGSRLTVL.

V is TRBV7-7 and J is TRBJ2-1, with D possibly being TRBD2 (6 bases). The CDR3 loop spans 15 amino acids. CDR1 SSHAT and CDR2 FNYEAQ come from the germline V gene (reference sequence). The V and J ends lost 4 bases and 0 bases respectively, with 10 bases between them. CDR3 nucleotides: TGTGCCAGCAGCTCCTCGACTAGCTCCTACAATGAGCAGTTCTTC. Translated, it gives CASSSSTSSYNEQFF.